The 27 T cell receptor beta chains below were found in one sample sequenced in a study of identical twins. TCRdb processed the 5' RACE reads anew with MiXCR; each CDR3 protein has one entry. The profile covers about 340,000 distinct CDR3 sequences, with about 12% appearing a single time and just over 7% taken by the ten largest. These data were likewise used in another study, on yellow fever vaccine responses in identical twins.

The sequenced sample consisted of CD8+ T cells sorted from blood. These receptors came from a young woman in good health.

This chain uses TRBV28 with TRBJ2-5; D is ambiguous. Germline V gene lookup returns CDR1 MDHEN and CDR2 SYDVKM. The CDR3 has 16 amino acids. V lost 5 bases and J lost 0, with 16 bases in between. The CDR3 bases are TGTGCCAGCAGTCTAGGAACAGCGTTGTACCAAGAGACCCAGTACTTC. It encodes CASSLGTALYQETQYF.

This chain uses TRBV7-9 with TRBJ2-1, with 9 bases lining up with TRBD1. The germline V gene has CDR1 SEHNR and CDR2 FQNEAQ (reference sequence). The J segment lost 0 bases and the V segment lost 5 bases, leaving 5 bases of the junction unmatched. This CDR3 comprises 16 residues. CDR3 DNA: TGTGCCAGCAGCCCTAACAGGGGGCCCTCCTACAATGAGCAGTTCTTC. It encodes CASSPNRGPSYNEQFF.

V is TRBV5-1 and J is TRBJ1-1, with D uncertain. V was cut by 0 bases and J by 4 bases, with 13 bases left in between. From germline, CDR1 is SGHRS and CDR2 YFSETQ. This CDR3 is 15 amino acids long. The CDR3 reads CASSLDSNRGTEAFF. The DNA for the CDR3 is TGCGCCAGCAGCTTGGATTCAAACCGGGGCACTGAAGCTTTCTTT.

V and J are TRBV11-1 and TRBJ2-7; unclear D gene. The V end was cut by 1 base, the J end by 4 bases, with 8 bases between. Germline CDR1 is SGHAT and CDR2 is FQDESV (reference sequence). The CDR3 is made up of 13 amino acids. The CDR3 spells CASSLDMGYEQYF. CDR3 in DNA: TGTGCCAGCAGCTTAGATATGGGTTACGAGCAGTACTTC. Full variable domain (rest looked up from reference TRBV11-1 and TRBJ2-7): EAEVAQSPRYKITEKSQAVAFWCDPISGHATLYWYRQILGQGPELLVQFQDESVVDDSQLPKDRFSAERLKGVDSTLKIQPAELGDSAMYLCASSLDMGYEQYFGPGTRLTVT.

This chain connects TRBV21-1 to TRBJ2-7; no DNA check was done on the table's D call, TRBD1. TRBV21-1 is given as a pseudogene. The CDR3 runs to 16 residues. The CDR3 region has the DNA TGTGCCAGTCCAGATCTGGGGGGCCGTACAGGTTTCGAGCAGTACTTC. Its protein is CASPDLGGRTGFEQYF.

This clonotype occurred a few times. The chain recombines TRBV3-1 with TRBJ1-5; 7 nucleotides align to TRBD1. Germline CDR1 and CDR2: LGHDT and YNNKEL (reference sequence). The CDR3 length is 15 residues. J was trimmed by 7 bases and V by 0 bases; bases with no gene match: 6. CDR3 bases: TGTGCCAGCAGCCAAGAGGGACAGCCCCCGCAGCCCCAGCATTTT. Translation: CASSQEGQPPQPQHF.

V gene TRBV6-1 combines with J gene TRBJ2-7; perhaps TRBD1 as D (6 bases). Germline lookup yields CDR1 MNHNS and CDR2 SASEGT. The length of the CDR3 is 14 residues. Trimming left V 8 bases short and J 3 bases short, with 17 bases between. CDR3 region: CASQIGQTYYEQYF. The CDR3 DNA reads TGTGCCAGCCAAATCGGACAGACTTACTACGAGCAGTACTTC.

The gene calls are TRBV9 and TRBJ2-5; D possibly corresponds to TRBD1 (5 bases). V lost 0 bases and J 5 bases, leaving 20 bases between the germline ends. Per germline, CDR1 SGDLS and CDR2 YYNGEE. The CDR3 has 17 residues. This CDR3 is CASSVDPYTGLWETQYF. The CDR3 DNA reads TGTGCCAGCAGCGTAGACCCTTACACAGGCCTGTGGGAGACCCAGTACTTC.

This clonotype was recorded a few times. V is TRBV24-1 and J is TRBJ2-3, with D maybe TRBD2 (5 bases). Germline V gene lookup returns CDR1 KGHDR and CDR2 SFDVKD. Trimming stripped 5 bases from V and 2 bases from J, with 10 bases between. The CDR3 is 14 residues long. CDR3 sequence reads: CATSGGSHTDTQYF. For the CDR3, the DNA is TGTGCCACCAGTGGCGGGTCGCACACAGATACGCAGTATTTT.

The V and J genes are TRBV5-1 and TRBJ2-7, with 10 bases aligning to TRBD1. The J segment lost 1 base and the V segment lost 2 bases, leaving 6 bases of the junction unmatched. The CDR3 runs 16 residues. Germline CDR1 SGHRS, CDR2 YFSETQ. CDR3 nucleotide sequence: TGCGCCAGCAGCTTACCCCGGGACAGGGGATCCTACGAGCAGTACTTC. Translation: CASSLPRDRGSYEQYF.

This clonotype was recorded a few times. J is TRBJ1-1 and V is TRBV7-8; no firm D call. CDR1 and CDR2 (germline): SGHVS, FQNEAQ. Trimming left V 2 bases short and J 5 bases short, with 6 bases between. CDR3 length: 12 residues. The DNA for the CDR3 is TGTGCCAGCAGCTTAATTGAGACTGAAGCTTTCTTT. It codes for CASSLIETEAFF. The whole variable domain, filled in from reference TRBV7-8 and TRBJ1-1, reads GAGVSQSPRYKVAKRGQDVALRCDPISGHVSLFWYQQALGQGPEFLTYFQNEAQLDKSGLPSDRFFAERPEGSVSTLKIQRTQQEDSAVYLCASSLIETEAFFGQGTRLTVV.

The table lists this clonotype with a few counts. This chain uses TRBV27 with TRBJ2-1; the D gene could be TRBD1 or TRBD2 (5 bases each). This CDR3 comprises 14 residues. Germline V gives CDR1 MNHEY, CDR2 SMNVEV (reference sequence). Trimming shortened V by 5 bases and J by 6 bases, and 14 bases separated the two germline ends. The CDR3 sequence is CASSQLGESNEQFF. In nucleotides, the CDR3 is TGTGCCAGCAGTCAACTAGGGGAAAGCAATGAGCAGTTCTTC.

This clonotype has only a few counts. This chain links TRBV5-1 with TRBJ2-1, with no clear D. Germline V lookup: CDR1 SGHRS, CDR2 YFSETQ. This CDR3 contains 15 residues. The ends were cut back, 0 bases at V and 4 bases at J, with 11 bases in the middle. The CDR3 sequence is CASSLGNPVYNEQFF. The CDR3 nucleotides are TGCGCCAGCAGCTTGGGTAATCCTGTATACAATGAGCAGTTCTTC.

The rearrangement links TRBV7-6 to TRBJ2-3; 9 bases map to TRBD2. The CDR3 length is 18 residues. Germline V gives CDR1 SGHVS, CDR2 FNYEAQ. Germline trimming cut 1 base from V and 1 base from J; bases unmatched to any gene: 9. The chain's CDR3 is CASSLGAAGGPGTDTQYF. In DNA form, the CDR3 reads TGTGCCAGCAGCTTAGGGGCTGCGGGAGGGCCGGGCACAGATACGCAGTATTTT.

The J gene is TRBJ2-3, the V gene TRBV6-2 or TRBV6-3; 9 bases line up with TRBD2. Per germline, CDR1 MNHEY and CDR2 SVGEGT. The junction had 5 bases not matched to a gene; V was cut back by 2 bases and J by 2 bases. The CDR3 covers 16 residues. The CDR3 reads CASSYLSGSPTDTQYF. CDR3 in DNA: TGTGCCAGCAGTTACCTTAGCGGGAGTCCCACAGATACGCAGTATTTT.

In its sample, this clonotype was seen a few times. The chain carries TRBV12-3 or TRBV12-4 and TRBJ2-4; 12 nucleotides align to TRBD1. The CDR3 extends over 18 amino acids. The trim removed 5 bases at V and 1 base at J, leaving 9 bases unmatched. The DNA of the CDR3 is TGTGCCAGCAGTACCGGGACAGGGGGCAGCTATGCCAAAAACATTCAGTACTTC. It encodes CASSTGTGGSYAKNIQYF.

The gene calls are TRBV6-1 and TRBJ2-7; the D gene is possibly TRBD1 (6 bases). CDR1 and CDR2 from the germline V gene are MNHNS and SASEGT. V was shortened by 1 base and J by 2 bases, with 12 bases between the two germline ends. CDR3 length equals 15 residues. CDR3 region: CASSEGQGITYEQYV. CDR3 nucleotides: TGTGCCAGCAGTGAAGGGCAGGGGATCACCTACGAGCAGTACGTC.

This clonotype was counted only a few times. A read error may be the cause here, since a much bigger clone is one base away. Here the CDR3 reads CAISESKDNQETQYF. DNA for the CDR3: TGTGCCATCAGTGAGTCGAAGGACAACCAAGAGACCCAGTACTTC. The rearrangement joins TRBV10-3 to TRBJ2-5, with a possible D match to TRBD1 (5 bases). This CDR3 spans 15 amino acids. V dropped 0 bases and J dropped 0 bases, with 8 bases sitting between them. In germline, CDR1 is ENHRY, CDR2 SYGVKD.

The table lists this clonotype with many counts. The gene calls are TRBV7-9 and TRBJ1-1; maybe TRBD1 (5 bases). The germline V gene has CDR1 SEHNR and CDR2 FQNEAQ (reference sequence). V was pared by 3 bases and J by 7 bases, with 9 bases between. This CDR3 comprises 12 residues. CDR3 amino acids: CASSFDRYEAFF. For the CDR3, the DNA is TGTGCCAGCAGCTTTGACAGATATGAAGCTTTCTTT.

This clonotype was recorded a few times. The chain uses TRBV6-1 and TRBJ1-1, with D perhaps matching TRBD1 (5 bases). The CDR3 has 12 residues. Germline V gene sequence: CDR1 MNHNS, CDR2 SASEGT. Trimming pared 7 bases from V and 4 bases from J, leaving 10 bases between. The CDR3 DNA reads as TGTGCCAGCACGGACACCTCCACTGAAGCTTTCTTT. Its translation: CASTDTSTEAFF.

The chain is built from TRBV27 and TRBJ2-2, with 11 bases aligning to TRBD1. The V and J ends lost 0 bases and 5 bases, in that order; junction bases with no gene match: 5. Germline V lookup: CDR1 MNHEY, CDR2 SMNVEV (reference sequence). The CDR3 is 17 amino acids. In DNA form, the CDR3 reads TGTGCCAGCAGTTTATCGGCGGGGACAGGGGGGACCGGGGAGCTGTTTTTT. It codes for CASSLSAGTGGTGELFF.

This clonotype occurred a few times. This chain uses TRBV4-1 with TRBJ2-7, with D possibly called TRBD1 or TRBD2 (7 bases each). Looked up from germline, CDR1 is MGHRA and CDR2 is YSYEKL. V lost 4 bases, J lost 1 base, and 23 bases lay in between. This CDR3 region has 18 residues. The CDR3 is CASSPWGQGGRESYEQYF. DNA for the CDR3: TGCGCCAGCAGCCCGTGGGGGCAGGGGGGGCGGGAGTCCTACGAGCAGTACTTC.

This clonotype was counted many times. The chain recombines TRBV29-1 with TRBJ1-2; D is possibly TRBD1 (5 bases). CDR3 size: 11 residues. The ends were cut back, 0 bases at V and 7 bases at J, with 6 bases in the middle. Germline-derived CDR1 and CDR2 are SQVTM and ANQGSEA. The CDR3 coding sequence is TGCAGCGTTGAAGACAGGGTTGGCTACACCTTC. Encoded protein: CSVEDRVGYTF. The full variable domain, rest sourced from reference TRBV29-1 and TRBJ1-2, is SAVISQKPSRDICQRGTSLTIQCQVDSQVTMMFWYRQQPGQSLTLIATANQGSEATYESGFVIDKFPISRPNLTFSTLTVSNMSPEDSSIYLCSVEDRVGYTFGSGTRLTVV.

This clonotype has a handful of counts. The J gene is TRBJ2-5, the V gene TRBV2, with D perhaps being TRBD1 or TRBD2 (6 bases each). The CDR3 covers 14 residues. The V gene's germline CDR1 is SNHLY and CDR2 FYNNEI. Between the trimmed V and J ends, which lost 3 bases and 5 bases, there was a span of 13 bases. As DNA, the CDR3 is TGTGCCAGCAGTGATATCCCGGGGGCTGAGACCCAGTACTTC. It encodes CASSDIPGAETQYF.

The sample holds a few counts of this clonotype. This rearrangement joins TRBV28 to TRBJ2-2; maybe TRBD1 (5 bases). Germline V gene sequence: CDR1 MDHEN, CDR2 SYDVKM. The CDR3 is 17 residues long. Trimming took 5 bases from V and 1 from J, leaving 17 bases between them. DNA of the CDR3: TGTGCCAGCAGTACACTCCGGGCAGGGAAGAACACCGGGGAGCTGTTTTTT. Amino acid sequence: CASSTLRAGKNTGELFF.

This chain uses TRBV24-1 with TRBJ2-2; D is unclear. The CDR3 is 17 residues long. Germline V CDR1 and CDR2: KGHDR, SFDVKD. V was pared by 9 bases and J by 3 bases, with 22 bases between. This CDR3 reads CATSMVPVGVDTGELFF. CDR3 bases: TGTGCCACCTCGATGGTACCTGTTGGGGTAGACACCGGGGAGCTGTTTTTT.

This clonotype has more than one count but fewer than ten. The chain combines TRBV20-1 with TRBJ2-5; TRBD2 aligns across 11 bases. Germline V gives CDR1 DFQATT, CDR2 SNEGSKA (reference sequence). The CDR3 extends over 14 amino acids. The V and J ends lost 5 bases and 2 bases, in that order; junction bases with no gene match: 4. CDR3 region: CSAPRLAGQETQYF. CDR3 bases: TGCAGTGCTCCTCGACTAGCGGGACAAGAGACCCAGTACTTC.